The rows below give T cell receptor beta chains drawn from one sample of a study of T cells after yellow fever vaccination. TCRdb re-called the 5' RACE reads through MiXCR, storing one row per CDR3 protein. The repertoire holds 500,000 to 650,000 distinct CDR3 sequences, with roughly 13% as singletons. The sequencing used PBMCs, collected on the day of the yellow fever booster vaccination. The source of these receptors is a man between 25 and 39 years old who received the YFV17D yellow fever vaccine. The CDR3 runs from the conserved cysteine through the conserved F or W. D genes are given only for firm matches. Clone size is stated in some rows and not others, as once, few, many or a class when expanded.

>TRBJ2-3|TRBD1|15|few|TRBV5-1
CASSWDRVDTDTQYF
TGCGCCAGCAGCTGGGACAGGGTCGACACAGATACGCAGTATTTT
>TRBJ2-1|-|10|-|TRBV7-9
CASSSGPLFF
TGTGCCAGCAGCTCCGGACCCCTGTTCTTC
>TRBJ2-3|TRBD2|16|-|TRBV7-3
CASSPHGAGVSDTQYF
TGTGCCAGCAGCCCACACGGGGCGGGAGTATCTGATACGCAGTATTTT
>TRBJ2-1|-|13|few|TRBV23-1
CASSQSPGGLAFF
TGCGCCAGCAGTCAATCACCAGGGGGGCTTGCGTTCTTC
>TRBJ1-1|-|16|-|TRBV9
CASSVAGFGGNAEAFF
TGTGCCAGCAGCGTAGCAGGCTTCGGGGGGAACGCTGAAGCTTTCTTT
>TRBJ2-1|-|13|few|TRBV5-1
CASSLVFYNEQFF
TGCGCCAGCAGCTTGGTATTCTACAATGAGCAGTTCTTC
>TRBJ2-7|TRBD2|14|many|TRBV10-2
CASSPGLADYEQYF
TGCGCCAGCAGTCCGGGACTAGCGGACTACGAGCAGTACTTC
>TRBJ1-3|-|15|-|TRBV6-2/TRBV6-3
CASTLTRSSGNTIYF
TGTGCCAGCACCCTGACCCGTTCCTCTGGAAACACCATATATTTT
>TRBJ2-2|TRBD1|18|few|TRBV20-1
CSAARDRGGEGFTGELFF
TGCAGTGCTGCCCGGGACAGGGGCGGGGAAGGTTTCACCGGGGAGCTGTTTTTT
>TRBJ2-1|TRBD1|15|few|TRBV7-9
CASTLLTGPEGEQFF
TGTGCCAGCACCCTCCTGACAGGGCCCGAGGGTGAGCAGTTCTTC
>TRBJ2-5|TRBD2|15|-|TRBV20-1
CSARGLAGEQGTQYF
TGCAGTGCGCGGGGACTAGCGGGAGAACAAGGGACCCAGTACTTC
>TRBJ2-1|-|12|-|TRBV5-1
CASSFEYNEQFF
TGCGCCAGCAGCTTCGAGTACAATGAGCAGTTCTTC
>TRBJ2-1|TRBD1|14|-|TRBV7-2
CASSRRDRLYEQFF
TGTGCCAGCAGCCGACGGGACAGGTTGTATGAGCAGTTCTTC
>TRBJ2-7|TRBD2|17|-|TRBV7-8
CASSFSLYGRGSGEQYF
TGTGCCAGCAGCTTTTCTTTGTACGGGAGGGGTTCGGGTGAGCAGTACTTC
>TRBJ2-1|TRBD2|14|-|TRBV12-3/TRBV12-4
CASSPLAGGGEQFF
TGTGCCAGCAGCCCCCTGGCGGGAGGGGGTGAGCAGTTCTTC
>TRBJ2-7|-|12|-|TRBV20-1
CSALRQRREQYF
TGCAGTGCGCTCCGCCAGCGGAGAGAGCAGTACTTC
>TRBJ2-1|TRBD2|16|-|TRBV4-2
CASSRPLAGGHNEQFF
TGTGCCAGCAGCCGACCTCTAGCGGGAGGACACAATGAGCAGTTCTTC
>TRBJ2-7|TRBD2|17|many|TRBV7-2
CASSLGPSGRGSYEQYF
TGTGCCAGCAGCTTAGGGCCTAGCGGGAGGGGCTCCTACGAGCAGTACTTC
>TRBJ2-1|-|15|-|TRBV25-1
CASSEGRGVYNEQFF
TGTGCCAGCAGTGAAGGCCGCGGGGTCTACAATGAGCAGTTCTTC
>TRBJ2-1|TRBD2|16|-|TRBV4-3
CASSPTSGYSYNEQFF
TGCGCCAGCAGCCCGACTAGCGGTTATTCCTACAATGAGCAGTTCTTC
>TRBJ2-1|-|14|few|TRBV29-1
CSGGGGPDYNEQFF
TGCAGCGGGGGAGGGGGGCCCGACTACAATGAGCAGTTCTTC
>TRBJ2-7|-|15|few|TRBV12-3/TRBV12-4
CASMQKRGGRYEQYF
TGTGCCAGCATGCAAAAAAGGGGGGGACGATACGAGCAGTACTTC
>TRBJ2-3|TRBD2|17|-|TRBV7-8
CASSLRPLAGAGDTQYF
TGTGCCAGCAGCTTACGACCACTAGCGGGAGCAGGAGATACGCAGTATTTT
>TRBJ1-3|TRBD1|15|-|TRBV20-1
CSAKTGPNSGNTIYF
TGCAGTGCTAAGACAGGGCCGAACTCTGGAAACACCATATATTTT
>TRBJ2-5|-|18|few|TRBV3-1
CASSQRRDGSATRETQYF
TGTGCCAGCAGCCAACGAAGAGACGGGAGCGCCACCCGGGAGACCCAGTACTTC
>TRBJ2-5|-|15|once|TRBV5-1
CASSFRTQRGETQYF
TGCGCCAGCAGCTTCCGGACCCAACGGGGAGAGACCCAGTACTTC
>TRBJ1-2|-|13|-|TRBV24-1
CATSDWDIDGYTF
TGTGCCACCAGTGATTGGGATATAGATGGCTACACCTTC
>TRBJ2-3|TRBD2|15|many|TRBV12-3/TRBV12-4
CASSTGLAGTDTQYF
TGTGCCAGCAGCACGGGACTAGCGGGGACAGATACGCAGTATTTT
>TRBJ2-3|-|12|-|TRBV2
CASGADTDTQYF
TGTGCCAGCGGAGCGGACACAGATACGCAGTATTTT
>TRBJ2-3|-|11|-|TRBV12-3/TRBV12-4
CASSLWDTQYF
TGTGCCAGCAGTTTGTGGGATACGCAGTATTTT
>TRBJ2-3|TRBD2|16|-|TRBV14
CASSPLAGASTDTQYF
TGTGCCAGCAGCCCACTAGCGGGAGCTAGCACAGATACGCAGTATTTT
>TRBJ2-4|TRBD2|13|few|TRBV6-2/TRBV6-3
CSAGAGAKNIQYF
TGTTCAGCGGGAGCGGGGGCCAAAAACATTCAGTACTTC
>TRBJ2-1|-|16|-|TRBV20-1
CCARDMMQGGKNEQFF
TGCTGTGCTAGAGATATGATGCAGGGAGGTAAAAATGAGCAGTTCTTC
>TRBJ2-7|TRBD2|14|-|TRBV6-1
CASREAGGPYEQYF
TGTGCCAGCAGAGAGGCGGGAGGGCCCTACGAGCAGTACTTC
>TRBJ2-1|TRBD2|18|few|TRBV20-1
CSARGGTSGSGSYNEQFF
TGCAGTGCTAGAGGGGGGACTAGCGGGAGTGGTTCCTACAATGAGCAGTTCTTC
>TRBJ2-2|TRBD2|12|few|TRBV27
CASRSAGGELFF
TGTGCCAGCAGATCAGCGGGGGGGGAGCTGTTTTTT
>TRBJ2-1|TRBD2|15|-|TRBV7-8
CASSWGLAGNNEQFF
TGTGCCAGCAGCTGGGGACTAGCGGGGAACAATGAGCAGTTCTTC
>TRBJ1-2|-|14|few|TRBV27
CASSLSYANYGYTF
TGTGCCAGCAGTTTATCGTATGCTAACTATGGCTACACCTTC
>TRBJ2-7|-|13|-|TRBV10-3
CAIGGASSYEQYF
TGTGCCATCGGGGGCGCCAGTTCCTACGAGCAGTACTTC
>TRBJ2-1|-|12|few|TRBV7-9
CASSLGGREQFF
TGTGCCAGCAGCTTAGGGGGTCGTGAGCAGTTCTTC
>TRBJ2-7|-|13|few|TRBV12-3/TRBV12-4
CASRMHGPYEQYF
TGTGCCAGCAGAATGCACGGCCCCTACGAGCAGTACTTC
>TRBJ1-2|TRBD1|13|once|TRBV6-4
CASSAQGTGDYTF
TGTGCCAGCAGTGCCCAGGGGACAGGGGACTACACCTTC
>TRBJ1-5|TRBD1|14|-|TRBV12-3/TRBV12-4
CASSRQGTNQPQHF
TGTGCCAGCAGCCGACAGGGTACCAATCAGCCCCAGCATTTT
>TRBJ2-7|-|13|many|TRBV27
CASSLYGAAEQYF
TGTGCCAGCAGTTTATACGGGGCCGCCGAGCAGTACTTC
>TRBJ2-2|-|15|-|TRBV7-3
CASSLARTNTGELFF
TGTGCCAGCAGCTTAGCCAGAACGAACACCGGGGAGCTGTTTTTT
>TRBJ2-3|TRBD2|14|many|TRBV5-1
CASSLASGTDTQYF
TGTGCCAGCAGCTTGGCTAGCGGGACAGATACGCAGTATTTT
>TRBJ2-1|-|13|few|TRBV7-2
CASSSNGLAEQFF
TGTGCCAGCAGCTCAAACGGGCTAGCGGAGCAGTTCTTC
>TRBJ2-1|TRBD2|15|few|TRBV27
CASRYGTSGSHEQFF
TGTGCCAGCAGATATGGGACTAGCGGGAGCCATGAGCAGTTCTTC